This T cell receptor beta chain emerged from a study of identical twins. Study observations and caveats: Part of the zero-insertion signal could reflect confounding by invariant MAIT and iNKT cells.

Each CDR3 protein gets one entry after TCRdb re-called the 5' RACE reads with MiXCR. The data contain about 730,000 distinct CDR3 sequences, about 20% of them singletons. Worth noting for this clonotype: The antigen is undetermined.

These data are also associated with another study on T cells expressing NK-cell markers. That report notes: The use of an anti-gamma-delta TCR antibody, which was added in several experiments, restricted sorting to T cells expressing alpha-beta TCR. These clonotypes additionally ranked first within the CD3+CD56-NKG2C+ fraction of a handful of donors.

Source material: PBMCs. This TCR was sampled from a woman under 30 in good health.

Written as DNA, the CDR3 is TGTGCCAGCAAGCCCCATAATAGGGAGACCCAGTACTTC. Its protein is CASKPHNRETQYF. The chain couples TRBV27 to TRBJ2-5; no clear D. V dropped 7 bases and J dropped 5 bases, with 14 bases sitting between them. The CDR3 extends over 13 amino acids. Germline V gene data show CDR1 as MNHEY and CDR2 as SMNVEV (reference sequence).